The clone carrying this TCR beta chain was detected a few times. The record originates from a study of T-cell reconstitution after alpha-beta-depleted transplantation in children. J was trimmed by 0 bases and V by 5 bases; bases with no gene match: 19. The CDR3 has 20 residues. Germline lookup yields CDR1 SGHVS and CDR2 FNYEAQ. The authors prepared the TCRbeta library with unique molecular identifiers. TCRdb re-analysed the PCR reads in MiXCR, keeping a single row per CDR3 protein. The table records around 420,000 distinct CDR3 sequences, about a sixth of them present only once. The chain carries TRBV7-6 and TRBJ2-4; TRBD1 matches at 7 bases. The specimen was PBMCs, mostly from graft donor cells, collected 360 days after TCRalphabeta/CD19-depleted stem cell transplant. This sequence was found in a boy under three years old who had a stem cell transplant for Wiskott-Aldrich syndrome, so the T cells may come from the graft donor. The CDR3 region is CASSPLRDRALQGAKNIQYF. The CDR3 DNA reads TGTGCCAGCAGCCCCCTTCGAGACAGGGCCCTACAGGGAGCCAAAAACATTCAGTACTTC.